The 28 T cell receptor beta chains below were found in one sample sequenced in a study of cytomegalovirus exposure and HLA in healthy donors. Method: immunoSEQ multiplex PCR; TCRdb's copy keeps in-frame clones and lacks some. The data hold some 120,000 clones, with 75% to 90% observed a single time. The sequencing sample was made of PBMCs. All receptors come from a woman aged 18-29 years in good health and CMV-seronegative.

The J gene is TRBJ2-7, the V gene TRBV27; 9 bases map to TRBD1. CDR1 is MNHEY, CDR2 SMNVEV, per germline (reference sequence). Losses at the gene ends were 5 bases for V and 3 bases for J; bases not matched to a gene: 5. This CDR3 spans 14 amino acids. CDR3 nucleotide sequence: TGTGCCAGCAGTATGGGACAGGGAATCTACGAGCAGTACTTC. Its protein product is CASSMGQGIYEQYF.

The chain joins TRBV7-9 to TRBJ1-3; D is uncertain. CDR1 and CDR2 from the germline V gene are SEHNR and FQNEAQ (reference sequence). The length of the CDR3 is 15 residues. Trimming pared 2 bases from V and 0 bases from J, leaving 8 bases between. Here the CDR3 DNA reads TGTGCCAGCAGCTTACTCTCGGGCTCTGGAAACACCATATATTTT. It is translated as CASSLLSGSGNTIYF. Complete variable domain (other parts from reference TRBV7-9 and TRBJ1-3): DTGVSQNPRHKITKRGQNVTFRCDPISEHNRLYWYRQTLGQGPEFLTYFQNEAQLEKSRLLSDRFSAERPKGSFSTLEIQRTEQGDSAMYLCASSLLSGSGNTIYFGEGSWLTVV.

The chain combines TRBV4-2 with TRBJ1-1, with a possible D match to TRBD1 (5 bases). Germline assignment: CDR1 LGHNA and CDR2 YNFKEQ. V dropped 3 bases and J dropped 0 bases, with 11 bases sitting between them. This CDR3 has 15 amino acids. CDR3 nucleotides: TGTGCCAGCAGCCACCTTGACAGCTTGAACACTGAAGCTTTCTTT. This gives the protein CASSHLDSLNTEAFF.

The rearrangement uses TRBV9 and TRBJ2-1, with TRBD2 matching 8 bases. The germline V gene has CDR1 SGDLS and CDR2 YYNGEE. The CDR3 spans 19 residues. The ends lost 2 bases at V and 5 bases at J; junction bases unmatched: 18. The CDR3 loop reads CASSVLSPASGSLDNEQFF. Written as DNA, the CDR3 is TGTGCCAGCAGCGTCTTGAGCCCCGCGAGCGGGAGCCTGGACAATGAGCAGTTCTTC.

The J gene is TRBJ2-7, the V gene TRBV7-9, with a tentative D call TRBD2 (5 bases). Trimming removed 7 bases from V and 3 bases from J, with 16 bases in between. The CDR3 spans 14 residues. The germline gives CDR1 SEHNR, CDR2 FQNEAQ (reference sequence). CDR3 bases: TGTGCCAGCAACCGCGGAGGCCTAAACTACGAGCAGTACTTC. Its protein is CASNRGGLNYEQYF.

The J gene is TRBJ2-1, the V gene TRBV6-1; TRBD2 agrees at 7 bases. Trimming took 7 bases from V and 8 from J; bases not matched to a gene: 11. Looked up from germline, CDR1 is MNHNS and CDR2 is SASEGT. The CDR3 is made up of 14 amino acids. This CDR3 is CASTSGEGTDEQFF. In DNA form, the CDR3 reads TGTGCCAGCACCAGCGGGGAAGGTACCGATGAGCAGTTCTTC.

V gene TRBV7-3 combines with J gene TRBJ2-7, with 11 bases identical to TRBD2. Germline CDR1 and CDR2: SGHTA and FQGTGA. This CDR3 has 14 amino acids. Trimming removed 6 bases from V and 3 bases from J; junction bases left unmatched: 4. The CDR3 nucleotides read TGTGCCAGCAGTCCCGGGACTAGCGGCTACGAGCAGTACTTC. This encodes CASSPGTSGYEQYF.

This clone was seen a handful of times. This chain connects TRBV7-9 to TRBJ2-2; the match to TRBD2 covers 13 bases. Trimming cost V 5 bases and J 4 bases; bases outside gene matches: 7. Germline V gene data show CDR1 as SEHNR and CDR2 as FQNEAQ (reference sequence). The CDR3 is 17 amino acids. CDR3 region: CASSPRLAGGATGELFF. In DNA form, the CDR3 reads TGTGCCAGCAGCCCCCGACTAGCGGGAGGTGCCACCGGGGAGCTGTTTTTT.

The chain uses TRBV6-5 and TRBJ2-5; TRBD2 matches at 7 bases. V was clipped by 9 bases and J by 1 base; unmatched bases: 11. CDR1 and CDR2 (germline): MNHEY, SVGAGI. The CDR3 spans 15 residues. The CDR3 DNA follows: TGTGCCAGGGGGCGCGCGGGAGCGTCCCAAGAGACCCAGTACTTC. Translation gives CARGRAGASQETQYF.

The chain employs TRBV5-6 and TRBJ2-2; D is uncertain. The V end lost 0 bases, the J end lost 5 bases, and 8 bases lay between the germline ends. This CDR3 has 14 residues. The V gene's germline CDR1 is SGHDT and CDR2 YYEEEE. CDR3 bases: TGTGCCAGCAGCTTGGGAGGCCAGACCGGGGAGCTGTTTTTT. Its protein product is CASSLGGQTGELFF.

This clone was counted a single time. The chain couples TRBV5-6 to TRBJ1-1; D is unresolved. CDR1 and CDR2 (germline): SGHDT, YYEEEE. Trimming shortened V by 4 bases and J by 0 bases, and 7 bases separated the two germline ends. This CDR3 is built from 13 residues. This chain's CDR3 is CASSPNLNTEAFF. The CDR3 DNA reads TGTGCCAGCAGCCCAAATTTGAACACTGAAGCTTTCTTT.

The V and J genes are TRBV5-4 and TRBJ1-1; the match to TRBD1 covers 7 bases. Germline CDR1 reads SGHNT; CDR2 reads YYREEE (reference sequence). The CDR3 is made up of 13 amino acids. V shed 0 bases and J 7 bases; nucleotides not matched to a gene: 3. CDR3 residues: CASSLDRGNEAFF. For the CDR3, the DNA is TGTGCCAGCAGCTTGGACAGGGGAAATGAAGCTTTCTTT. The full variable domain, completed using reference TRBV5-4 and TRBJ1-1, is ETGVTQSPTHLIKTRGQQVTLRCSSQSGHNTVSWYQQALGQGPQFIFQYYREEENGRGNFPPRFSGLQFPNYSSELNVNALELDDSALYLCASSLDRGNEAFFGQGTRLTVV.

The CDR3 DNA reads as TGTGCCAGCAGCTTGGCGGACGAGCAGTACTTC. It codes for CASSLADEQYF. The chain uses TRBV7-9 and TRBJ2-7; the D is unclear. The CDR3 sequence is 11 residues long. Germline-derived CDR1 and CDR2 are SEHNR and FQNEAQ (reference sequence). V was trimmed by 3 bases and J by 5 bases, leaving 5 bases between them.

The J gene is TRBJ2-5, the V gene TRBV12-5; D might be TRBD1 (6 bases). Deletions cut 0 bases from V and 5 bases from J, with 16 bases between. This CDR3 comprises 16 residues. Germline-derived CDR1 and CDR2 are LGHNT and FRNRAP. CDR3 in amino acids: CASGLVRTAQKETQYF. CDR3 sequence (DNA): TGTGCTAGTGGTTTGGTCCGGACAGCGCAAAAGGAGACCCAGTACTTC.

This clone was observed once. The chain has TRBV5-1 and TRBJ1-2, with a tentative D call TRBD1 (5 bases). This CDR3 has 16 residues. The V end was cut by 0 bases, the J end by 8 bases, with 20 bases between. Germline CDR1 SGHRS, CDR2 YFSETQ. CDR3 sequence reads: CASSLAGVGGSRGYTF. CDR3 DNA sequence: TGCGCCAGCAGCTTGGCCGGAGTCGGGGGGTCGAGAGGCTACACCTTC.

This rearrangement joins TRBV19 to TRBJ2-7, with 7 positions matching TRBD1. Looked up from germline, CDR1 is LNHDA and CDR2 is SQIVND (reference sequence). V dropped 4 bases and J dropped 2; count of bases not matched to a gene: 8. The CDR3 has 15 amino acids. The CDR3 DNA follows: TGTGCCAGTAGTACTACGACAGGGATCGCCTACGAGCAGTACTTC. Amino acid sequence: CASSTTTGIAYEQYF.

V usage is TRBV7-8 and J usage is TRBJ1-1; tentatively, D is TRBD1 (5 bases). CDR3 length: 15 residues. Germline values: CDR1 SGHVS, CDR2 FQNEAQ. Trimming removed 1 base from V and 3 bases from J, with 12 bases in between. CDR3 protein: CASSLGGGADTEAFF. CDR3 sequence (DNA): TGTGCCAGCAGCTTAGGTGGAGGGGCGGACACTGAAGCTTTCTTT.

This chain links TRBV27 with TRBJ1-2; D may be TRBD1 (6 bases). The germline V and J ends were trimmed by 6 bases and 4 bases, with 15 bases remaining between them. The CDR3 is made up of 14 amino acids. Germline V CDR1 and CDR2: MNHEY, SMNVEV (reference sequence). CDR3 DNA sequence: TGTGCCAGCAGCATTCGAGGGGGATCCTATGGCTACACCTTC. It translates to CASSIRGGSYGYTF.

The chain joins TRBV4-1 to TRBJ2-2; possible D gene TRBD2, 6 bases. Germline CDR1 and CDR2: MGHRA and YSYEKL. With 3 bases removed from V and 0 bases from J, the gap between germline ends came to 20 bases. The CDR3 runs to 19 residues. CDR3: CASSHPGLRAGPNTGELFF. The CDR3 DNA sequence: TGCGCCAGCAGCCACCCGGGACTTCGAGCCGGACCGAACACCGGGGAGCTGTTTTTT.

This sequence joins TRBV6-1 and TRBJ2-2; 9 nucleotides align to TRBD1. Germline V gene sequence: CDR1 MNHNS, CDR2 SASEGT. Trimming took 4 bases from V and 5 from J; bases not matched to a gene: 8. There are 16 residues in the CDR3. The CDR3 loop is CASSGSGTGRTGELFF. The CDR3 DNA sequence: TGTGCCAGCAGTGGCTCCGGGACAGGGAGAACCGGGGAGCTGTTTTTT.

This chain uses TRBV7-9 with TRBJ2-5; D may be TRBD2 (6 bases). V was pared by 3 bases and J by 5 bases, with 22 bases between. The CDR3 is 17 residues long. Germline V gene lookup returns CDR1 SEHNR and CDR2 FQNEAQ (reference sequence). The CDR3 DNA reads as TGTGCCAGCAGCTTCCCCCGGGGCGCGGGGTGGGAGGAGACCCAGTACTTC. It translates to CASSFPRGAGWEETQYF.

In its sample, this clone was seen once. This chain uses TRBV7-3 with TRBJ1-2; the match to TRBD1 covers 9 bases. The CDR3 length is 14 residues. V was clipped by 6 bases and J by 8 bases; unmatched bases: 10. Germline V CDR1 and CDR2: SGHTA, FQGTGA. The CDR3 region has the DNA TGTGCCAGCAGTCCCGACGGGACAGGGCGCGGCTACACCTTC. Protein: CASSPDGTGRGYTF.

V is TRBV9 and J is TRBJ2-2; 9 bases map to TRBD2. V shed 0 bases, J shed 4 bases, and the junction held 10 bases outside the gene matches. Germline CDR1 is SGDLS and CDR2 is YYNGEE. This CDR3 has 18 residues. CDR3 region: CASSVEASGKMGTGELFF. The CDR3 DNA is TGTGCCAGCAGCGTAGAAGCTAGCGGGAAGATGGGCACCGGGGAGCTGTTTTTT. The full variable domain, with the rest looked up from reference TRBV9 and TRBJ2-2, is DSGVTQTPKHLITATGQRVTLRCSPRSGDLSVYWYQQSLDQGLQFLIQYYNGEERAKGNILERFSAQQFPDLHSELNLSSLELGDSALYFCASSVEASGKMGTGELFFGEGSRLTVL.

The chain employs TRBV6-1 and TRBJ1-2, with 8 positions matching TRBD1. The CDR3 has 15 residues. V dropped 4 bases and J dropped 0; count of bases not matched to a gene: 4. Germline assignment: CDR1 MNHNS and CDR2 SASEGT. The CDR3 DNA reads as TGTGCCAGCAGTGGCGGGACAGGAACTAACTATGGCTACACCTTC. Its translation is CASSGGTGTNYGYTF.

The chain recombines TRBV11-2 with TRBJ2-3; the D gene is possibly TRBD2 (6 bases). V gave up 3 bases and J gave up 6 bases, with 16 bases separating them. The CDR3 runs 15 residues. Germline V lookup: CDR1 SGHAT, CDR2 FQNNGV. The CDR3 here is CASSFPLGTRDTQYF. CDR3 DNA: TGTGCCAGCAGCTTCCCCCTAGGGACTCGGGATACGCAGTATTTT.

This clone was recorded only once. The chain couples TRBV27 to TRBJ2-7, with 10 positions matching TRBD2. Germline trimming cut 0 bases from V and 6 bases from J; bases unmatched to any gene: 14. CDR1 is MNHEY and CDR2 is SMNVEV in the germline V gene (reference sequence). The CDR3 has 18 amino acids. This CDR3 is CASSLSRTSGLSSGEQYF. As DNA, the CDR3 is TGTGCCAGCAGTTTATCCCGGACTAGCGGACTCTCCTCAGGCGAGCAGTACTTC.

This sequence joins TRBV7-6 and TRBJ2-2, with 13 bases matching TRBD2. The CDR3 totals 17 residues. With V trimmed by 4 bases and J by 1 base, 3 bases remained unmatched. Per the germline V gene, CDR1 is SGHVS and CDR2 is FNYEAQ. As DNA, the CDR3 is TGTGCCAGCAGCTCGGGACTAGCGGGACAGAACACCGGGGAGCTGTTTTTT. Protein product: CASSSGLAGQNTGELFF. The whole variable domain, remainder taken from reference TRBV7-6 and TRBJ2-2, is GAGVSQSPRYKVTKRGQDVALRCDPISGHVSLYWYRQALGQGPEFLTYFNYEAQQDKSGLPNDRFSAERPEGSISTLTIQRTEQRDSAMYRCASSSGLAGQNTGELFFGEGSRLTVL.

Only a few counts were recorded for this clone. J is TRBJ2-7 and V is TRBV5-1; possible D gene TRBD2, 6 bases. There are 14 residues in the CDR3. Looked up from germline, CDR1 is SGHRS and CDR2 is YFSETQ. V gave up 3 bases and J gave up 6 bases, with 16 bases separating them. The CDR3 DNA reads as TGCGCCAGCAGCTCGGGGGACGGCGGTTCCGAGCAGTACTTC. It specifies CASSSGDGGSEQYF. Full variable domain (outside the CDR3, taken from reference TRBV5-1 and TRBJ2-7): KAGVTQTPRYLIKTRGQQVTLSCSPISGHRSVSWYQQTPGQGLQFLFEYFSETQRNKGNFPGRFSGRQFSNSRSEMNVSTLELGDSALYLCASSSGDGGSEQYFGPGTRLTVT.